This entry describes one T cell receptor (beta chain). What it binds is unknown. CDR3 size: 14 residues. Per the germline V gene, CDR1 is SGHRS and CDR2 is YFSETQ. The PCR contained 60 Vbeta and 13 Jbeta primers. This table comes from immunoSEQ multiplex PCR, and its TCRdb copy is limited to in-frame clones, with some not included. The sample holds around 120,000 clones, about 80% seen once. This sample was included in a study of cytomegalovirus exposure and HLA in healthy donors. Study results and limitations: In vitro confirmation showed a few CMV-associated chains to be CMV antigen specific. TCR beta V segments were, for the most part, productive about 87% or about 30% of the time in an earlier analysis. Several V segments, TRBV6-2 and TRBV6-3 among them, could not be told apart and were dropped.

The specimen sequenced was PBMCs. This receptor was obtained from a man aged 25-45 years in good health and CMV-seronegative. The rearrangement joins TRBV5-1 to TRBJ2-5, with 8 bases matching TRBD1. Judging by the DNA end, TRBJ2-7 fits better; the J call may be wrong. The CDR3 sequence: CASSFSTGDYEQYF. The DNA of the CDR3 is TGCGCCAGCAGCTTTTCGACAGGGGACTACGAGCAGTACTTC.